The following is a TCR beta chain sequence with its context. What it binds is unknown. Trimming cost V 5 bases and J 5 bases, with 9 bases left between them. The CDR3 is 12 amino acids. From germline, CDR1 is SGHAT and CDR2 FQDESV (reference sequence). The data were taken from a study of cytomegalovirus exposure and HLA in healthy donors. Regarding the study as a whole: Several V segments, TRBV6-2 and TRBV6-3 among them, could not be told apart and were dropped.

The PCR employed 60 Vbeta primers together with 13 Jbeta primers. The assay was immunoSEQ multiplex PCR, and TCRdb's table has in-frame clones only and misses some. The table lists just over 150,000 clones. This receptor was taken from a woman aged 60-75 years in good health and CMV-seronegative. Sequenced input: PBMCs. The genes are TRBV11-1 and TRBJ2-5, with D possibly being TRBD2 (6 bases). The CDR3 protein is CASSRLDETQYF. In nucleotides, the CDR3 is TGTGCCAGCAGCCGACTAGACGAGACCCAGTACTTC.